The present TCR beta chain was sequenced within a study of cytomegalovirus exposure and HLA in healthy donors. On the study more broadly: A prior study identified 120 million or so unique TCR beta sequences from around 180 million T cells. Broader study findings: A missense DCLRE1C variant was associated with V- and J-gene trimming of TCR beta chains in a later analysis, and an independent cohort replicated the association.

In this sample, this clone turned up a few times. Its target is not known. Vbeta (60) and Jbeta (13) primers were used in the PCR. Assay: immunoSEQ multiplex PCR; the TCRdb copy retains only in-frame clones and omits some. Here the sample spans roughly 180,000 clones, approximately 80% being singletons. Germline V gives CDR1 SGHTA, CDR2 FQGNSA. The CDR3 runs to 12 residues. Trimming stripped 3 bases from V and 5 bases from J, with 7 bases between. This TCR was recovered from a woman aged 18-29 years in good health and CMV-seropositive. Source material: PBMCs. The chain uses TRBV7-2 and TRBJ2-5, with D uncertain. The CDR3 sequence: CASSFEEETQYF. CDR3 DNA: TGTGCCAGCAGCTTTGAAGAGGAGACCCAGTACTTC.